The entry below describes one T cell receptor (beta chain). Unmatched junction bases numbered 1, after V lost 5 bases and J lost 4 bases. CDR3 length: 13 amino acids. Germline lookup yields CDR1 MNHEY and CDR2 SVGEGT. The entry originates in a study of T cell responses to AZD1222 COVID-19 vaccine. Generated by immunoSEQ multiplex PCR, the TCRdb table keeps only in-frame clones and is missing some. The profile shows roughly 80,000 clones, about 90% of them singletons. The sequencing used peripheral blood, collected on day 0 of MenACWY control vaccination. The V gene is TRBV6-2 or TRBV6-3, the J gene TRBJ2-2; 7 positions agree with TRBD1. The TCR originated in an adult in good health. CDR3 DNA: TGTGCCAGCAGTACAGGGGCCACCGGGGAGCTGTTTTTT. Protein product: CASSTGATGELFF.